This TCR beta chain was sequenced in a study of TIL therapy for anti-PD-1-resistant metastatic lung cancer. Whole-study context: Most patients had lung adenocarcinoma. By whole-exome sequencing, median non-synonymous tumor mutation burden was roughly 1.6 mutations per megabase.

The libraries were made with immunoSEQ v3. Survey-level samples got approximately 2 million read pairs; deep-level samples got about 5-6 million. Some clones are missing from TCRdb's copy, which holds only in-frame ones; the method was immunoSEQ multiplex PCR. The sample yields some 50,000 clones, roughly 78% seen once. About this clone itself: Its antigen remains unidentified.

Specified time point: pre-treatment sample, taken before nivolumab and TIL therapy. Study conclusions and caveats: Treatment-naive, never-smoker and oncogene-addicted patients were overrepresented in this highly selected cohort.

The CDR3 is 14 amino acids. CDR1 is GTSNPN, CDR2 SVGIG, per germline (reference sequence). Trimming took 2 bases from V and 0 from J; bases not matched to a gene: 3. The material was blood, obtained at baseline. The rearrangement uses TRBV30 and TRBJ1-1, with TRBD1 identical over 7 bases. This sequence was found in a man aged 70 or older with non-small cell lung cancer. CDR3 residues: CAWSRDRMNTEAFF. CDR3 DNA sequence: TGTGCCTGGAGTAGGGACAGAATGAACACTGAAGCTTTCTTT.